This T cell receptor beta chain appears in the sequencing data of a study of blood T cells in healthy people across ages (dated by TCRdb to between 2014 and 2017). Context from the whole study: In model experiments, template switching captured roughly one uniquely barcoded TCR beta cDNA molecule for every two T cells. The study measured age-related changes in TCR beta repertoire diversity using deep sequencing normalized with unique cDNA molecular identifiers. The donors were divided into four age groups: young (average 16 years), middle-aged (roughly 40), aged (roughly 66) and long-lived (around 87). To avoid experimental bias, donors of different ages were spread randomly across the sequencing lanes. For two donors (one aged 18 to 29 and one aged 80 or older), the study analyzed two additional independent replicas of 1 million unique cDNA reads from the same blood draw. Summary of the overall study and its limitations: As age increased, observed TCR beta diversity per million T cells dropped in a roughly linear way, and a significant reduction was already evident by age 40. Bulk unsorted PBMC profiling prevented conclusive comparison of naive and antigen-experienced compartments. The percentage of naive T cells measured by flow cytometry correlated strongly with observed TCR beta diversity. Because donor CMV infection status was unknown, age-related changes in expanded clonotypes were potentially confounded. Estimates of total diversity from one million sequenced T cells were regarded as lower bounds and underestimates. Compared with the aged group, more naive CD4+ T cells, fewer expanded clones and increased TCR diversity were shown by the long-lived group, suggesting age selection.

The protocol used for the library was 5' RACE. The instrument was an Illumina HiSeq 2500. A second 7 to 11 cycle PCR used a sample-barcoded 5' primer and a J-beta primer mix. A unique molecular identifier was introduced onto each TCR beta cDNA molecule by a template-switch 5' adaptor carrying 12 random nucleotides. Each sample yielded at least 2.5 million CDR3-containing paired-end reads. First-strand cDNA was synthesized from all RNA with the Mint cDNA synthesis kit, primed by a TRBC-specific oligonucleotide. All cDNA was treated with uracil-DNA glycosylase and then went through a first 18-cycle PCR with the universal primers M1SS and BC2_uni_R. Turning to the authors' computational methods: Each sample was normalized by randomly selecting 1 million high-quality reads, each carrying a distinct molecular identifier. Instead of being binned into consensus sequences, reads that shared molecular identifiers were thrown out. MiTCR, with a Q25 quality threshold and the strictest error-elimination algorithm, was used for CDR3 identification, clonotype clustering and error correction. Lower-bound total TCR beta diversity was estimated with a nonparametric unseen species model using Euler transformation. Through fastp at Q25 and MiXCR, TCRdb rebuilt clones from the public reads, retaining in-frame beta chains. Each CDR3 protein gets just one entry, which takes the most common genes and DNA from the rows behind it. TCRdb, rather than the study authors, made the V and J calls. This sample has 1.5 million to 2 million distinct CDR3 sequences in its table, and about 50% of those were observed once. The ten largest clones add up to less than 2.5% of the sample.

Deletion took 5 bases off V and 8 bases off J, with a span of 22 bases between the germline ends. The cysteine opens and the phenylalanine closes a CDR3 of 16 amino acids. Only the CDR3 part of the read is kept: 48 bases, read in frame from the first base. Sequences SEHNR (CDR1) and FQNEAQ (CDR2) are obtained from the germline V gene (reference sequence). To note about this clonotype: This clone's antigen is unknown. Per-base quality was not reported, and no clone a single base away is much larger than it.

Systemically healthy Caucasian individuals from Russia, approximately 39 in total and aged about 6 to 90 years, were included as donors. Each donor gave 8 to 10 milliliters of peripheral blood, drawn into EDTA-treated Vacutainer tubes. PBMCs were isolated by Ficoll-Paque density-gradient centrifugation, with at least 6 million obtained per sample. Trizol reagent was used to extract total RNA from PBMCs, with at least 5.5 micrograms per sample. For every donor, an aliquot of PBMCs went through flow cytometry to measure the percentages of naive CD45RAhigh/CD27high T cells. The sequenced sample was blood. Rearrangement joined TRBV7-9 to TRBJ2-1, with a tentative D call of TRBD1 or TRBD2, each matching 7 bases. The TCR was taken from a woman aged 40 to 49 in good health. The DNA is TGTGCCAGCAGCCGGGGAGGGGGCCCCTTTGGGGATGAGCAGTTCTTC. Translation gives CASSRGGGPFGDEQFF. Where the CDR3 stops, the reference TRBV7-9 and TRBJ2-1 genes take over; the full variable domain is DTGVSQNPRHKITKRGQNVTFRCDPISEHNRLYWYRQTLGQGPEFLTYFQNEAQLEKSRLLSDRFSAERPKGSFSTLEIQRTEQGDSAMYLCASSRGGGPFGDEQFFGPGTRLTVL.